This T cell receptor beta chain comes out of a study of T cell repertoires in cytomegalovirus infection. In the study overall: TCR beta signatures that were public indicated CMV infection and matching HLA type. Study-level findings and limits: Dominant in the ex vivo response were TCR beta clonotypes restricted by HLA-C and specific for CMV. Public TCR beta family frequency separated CMV-and-HLA carriers, including in an independent cohort.

Remarks on this clonotype: No antigen is known for it.

TCRdb re-analysed the reads in MiXCR, keeping a single row per CDR3 protein. The sample includes over 100,000 distinct CDR3 sequences, about 17% seen only once; the top ten take over 8%. Trimming took off 7 bases at V and 4 bases at J, with 17 bases between the two ends. The CDR3 is 15 residues long. CDR1 and CDR2 from the germline V gene are LNHDA and SQIVND (reference sequence). This rearrangement joins TRBV19 to TRBJ1-5, with D possibly TRBD1 on 5 matching bases. The source of this sequence is a human donor in good health (CMV status not recorded). Some clones in this sample may be carry-over from other donors' samples. The sample comprised PBMCs. The CDR3: CASNSPGRKNQPQHF. The DNA of the CDR3 is TGTGCCAGTAATTCTCCGGGACGGAAAAATCAGCCCCAGCATTTT.